Following are 21 T cell receptor beta chains from one sample sequenced in a study of blood T cells in healthy people across ages. A second PCR of about 7 to 12 cycles used a sample-barcoded 5' primer and a J-beta primer mix. TCRdb analysed the 5' RACE reads with MiXCR anew, one entry per CDR3 protein. The sample yields about 1.8 million distinct CDR3 sequences, just under 50% seen once. Sequences were obtained from blood. These receptors were collected from a woman in her 40s in good health.

This clonotype was observed a handful of times. The genes are TRBV20-1 and TRBJ2-7, with D possibly being TRBD1 (6 bases). This CDR3 spans 12 amino acids. V was cut by 8 bases and J by 2 bases, with 13 bases left in between. Germline values: CDR1 DFQATT, CDR2 SNEGSKA (reference sequence). CDR3 region: CSYQGQPYEQYF. The CDR3 nucleotides are TGCAGTTACCAAGGACAGCCCTACGAGCAGTACTTC.

This clonotype was seen only a few times. The chain joins TRBV6-1 to TRBJ2-7; D perhaps matches TRBD1 (5 bases). Germline CDR1 reads MNHNS; CDR2 reads SASEGT. Trimming stripped 1 base from V and 6 bases from J, with 13 bases between. The CDR3 contains 14 residues. The CDR3 region is CASSEGTRVVEQYF. CDR3 in DNA: TGTGCCAGCAGTGAAGGAACCAGGGTGGTCGAGCAGTACTTC.

V usage is TRBV20-1 and J usage is TRBJ2-7; 8 nucleotides align to TRBD2. J lost 5 bases, V lost 5 bases, and 5 bases had no gene match. The germline gives CDR1 DFQATT, CDR2 SNEGSKA (reference sequence). CDR3 length: 12 amino acids. The CDR3 loop reads CSAAGGAHEQYF. The CDR3, as DNA: TGCAGTGCTGCCGGGGGGGCACACGAGCAGTACTTC.

This clonotype was counted a few times. The V and J genes are TRBV28 and TRBJ2-7; the D gene is possibly TRBD1 (6 bases). This CDR3 is built from 12 residues. The germline V gene encodes CDR1 MDHEN and CDR2 SYDVKM. V was cut by 8 bases and J by 3 bases, with 11 bases left in between. The CDR3 spells CASEGDIYEQYF. CDR3 DNA sequence: TGTGCCAGCGAGGGGGACATCTACGAGCAGTACTTC.

This clonotype was observed a handful of times. The J gene is TRBJ2-4, the V gene TRBV4-3, with D possibly called TRBD1 or TRBD2 (7 bases each). Germline assignment: CDR1 LGHNA and CDR2 YSLEER. This CDR3 is built from 16 residues. V was cut by 0 bases and J by 6 bases, with 15 bases left in between. The CDR3 sequence: CASSQDRGAGGNIQYF. The DNA of the CDR3 is TGCGCCAGCAGCCAAGATCGGGGGGCAGGGGGAAACATTCAGTACTTC.

The sample holds a few counts of this clonotype. The gene calls are TRBV13 and TRBJ2-4; D gene uncertain. The germline V gene has CDR1 PRHDT and CDR2 FYEKMQ (reference sequence). The ends were cut back, 2 bases at V and 4 bases at J, with 3 bases in the middle. The CDR3 is 12 amino acids. The CDR3: CASSLLKNIQYF. For the CDR3, the DNA is TGTGCCAGCAGCTTATTGAAAAACATTCAGTACTTC.

The chain uses TRBV4-3 and TRBJ1-2, with D possibly TRBD1 on 5 matching bases. This CDR3 is built from 14 residues. V was trimmed by 0 bases and J by 1 base, leaving 6 bases between them. Germline CDR1 LGHNA, CDR2 YSLEER. This CDR3 reads CASSQEGDNYGYTF. Here the CDR3 DNA reads TGCGCCAGCAGCCAAGAAGGGGATAACTATGGCTACACCTTC.

J is TRBJ1-5 and V is TRBV5-5; D gene ambiguous. V lost 0 bases and J 4 bases, leaving 11 bases between the germline ends. Germline CDR1 is SGHKS and CDR2 is YYEKEE (reference sequence). There are 15 residues in the CDR3. The CDR3 DNA reads TGTGCCAGCAGCTTGGCCGGGCCGGGGAATCAGCCCCAGCATTTT. Translated: CASSLAGPGNQPQHF.

The V gene is TRBV4-3, the J gene TRBJ1-2, with a possible D match to TRBD1 (5 bases). Germline CDR1 is LGHNA and CDR2 is YSLEER. Trimming took 0 bases from V and 3 from J, leaving 11 bases between them. The CDR3 runs to 15 residues. The CDR3 nucleotides read TGCGCCAGCAGCCAAGATCGTGGGGACTACTATGGCTACACCTTC. It translates to CASSQDRGDYYGYTF.

The V and J genes are TRBV18 and TRBJ1-5; D gene uncertain. Trimming cost V 2 bases and J 6 bases, with 8 bases left between them. The CDR3 sequence is 13 residues long. Per the germline V gene, CDR1 is KGHSH and CDR2 is LQKENI. CDR3: CASSPSARQPQHF. CDR3 coding DNA: TGTGCCAGCTCACCATCCGCCCGTCAGCCCCAGCATTTT.

V and J are TRBV19 and TRBJ1-2; 10 bases align to TRBD1. Germline-derived CDR1 and CDR2 are LNHDA and SQIVND (reference sequence). V shed 4 bases, J shed 8 bases, and the junction held 10 bases outside the gene matches. This CDR3 contains 15 residues. The CDR3 here is CASSTTGTGVSGYTF. In DNA form, the CDR3 reads TGTGCCAGTAGTACCACCGGGACAGGGGTTTCGGGCTACACCTTC.

This clonotype appeared a few times. The chain employs TRBV24-1 and TRBJ2-5; a weak D match, TRBD2 (6 bases). CDR1 is KGHDR and CDR2 is SFDVKD in the germline V gene. The CDR3 covers 16 residues. V was clipped by 3 bases and J by 0 bases, with 13 bases between them. The CDR3 DNA sequence: TGTGCCACCAGTGATCCTTCGGGGAGGAACCAAGAGACCCAGTACTTC. Its protein product is CATSDPSGRNQETQYF.

This clonotype was seen only a few times. J is TRBJ2-3 and V is TRBV7-9, with TRBD2 matching over 9 bases. This CDR3 has 16 amino acids. V lost 1 base to trimming and J lost 2 bases; unmatched junction nucleotides: 4. The germline V gene has CDR1 SEHNR and CDR2 FQNEAQ (reference sequence). The CDR3 nucleotides are TGTGCCAGCAGCTTAGAAGCGGGGGGAAACACAGATACGCAGTATTTT. The encoded protein is CASSLEAGGNTDTQYF.

The J gene is TRBJ1-5, the V gene TRBV4-1, with TRBD1 matching over 7 bases. Germline trimming cut 6 bases from V and 4 bases from J; bases unmatched to any gene: 6. Looked up from germline, CDR1 is MGHRA and CDR2 is YSYEKL. CDR3 length equals 14 residues. CDR3 sequence: CASRDSGGNQPQHF. CDR3 DNA sequence: TGCGCCAGCAGAGACTCAGGGGGGAATCAGCCCCAGCATTTT.

The chain links TRBV7-6 to TRBJ2-3; TRBD1 aligns across 9 bases. In germline, CDR1 is SGHVS, CDR2 FNYEAQ. The CDR3 runs to 17 residues. With 5 bases clipped from V and 4 bases from J, the junction kept 13 bases outside the gene matches. The CDR3 region has the DNA TGTGCCAGCAGCCGCTACACGGACAGGGGTGATTCAGATACGCAGTATTTT. It specifies CASSRYTDRGDSDTQYF.

The chain has TRBV27 and TRBJ2-3, with D possibly being TRBD2 (7 bases). V was cut by 6 bases and J by 6 bases, with 19 bases left in between. The CDR3 sequence is 15 residues long. The germline V gene has CDR1 MNHEY and CDR2 SMNVEV (reference sequence). This chain's CDR3 is CASSMTGGPHDTQYF. The CDR3 DNA sequence: TGTGCCAGCAGCATGACGGGGGGCCCGCACGATACGCAGTATTTT.

The CDR3 is CASSYLLSSYNEQFF. CDR3 DNA sequence: TGTGCCAGCAGTTACCTGCTGAGCTCCTACAATGAGCAGTTCTTC. The chain combines TRBV6-2 or TRBV6-3 with TRBJ2-1; D gene uncertain. In germline, CDR1 is MNHEY, CDR2 SVGEGT. The V end lost 2 bases, the J end lost 0 bases, and 8 bases lay between the germline ends. The CDR3 has 15 amino acids.

The J gene is TRBJ2-1, the V gene TRBV20-1; no clear D gene. This CDR3 contains 13 residues. Germline CDR1 is DFQATT and CDR2 is SNEGSKA (reference sequence). CDR3 nucleotides: TGCAGGGTCAGACTTTTATCCTACAATGAGCAGTTCTTC. It is translated as CRVRLLSYNEQFF.

This clonotype turned up a few times. The chain is built from TRBV5-1 and TRBJ2-5; 7 bases are a match to TRBD1. The germline gives CDR1 SGHRS, CDR2 YFSETQ. The CDR3 is made up of 17 amino acids. J gave up 1 base and V 5 bases, and 14 bases lay outside the gene matches. CDR3 sequence reads: CASRDTLGGGFQETQYF. For the CDR3, the DNA is TGCGCCAGCAGGGACACTCTAGGGGGCGGGTTCCAAGAGACCCAGTACTTC.

V is TRBV29-1 and J is TRBJ1-1; the D gene is possibly TRBD1 (6 bases). CDR1 SQVTM and CDR2 ANQGSEA come from the germline V gene. The V end lost 5 bases, the J end lost 8 bases, and 12 bases lay between the germline ends. The CDR3 consists of 11 residues. CDR3 residues: CSVSPGTEAFF. CDR3 DNA sequence: TGCAGCGTTAGTCCCGGGACAGAAGCTTTCTTT. Supplemented by reference TRBV29-1 and TRBJ1-1, the full variable domain reads SAVISQKPSRDICQRGTSLTIQCQVDSQVTMMFWYRQQPGQSLTLIATANQGSEATYESGFVIDKFPISRPNLTFSTLTVSNMSPEDSSIYLCSVSPGTEAFFGQGTRLTVV.

The table lists this clonotype with a few counts. The chain joins TRBV7-9 to TRBJ2-4; D is undetermined. V lost 1 base and J lost 4, with 8 bases in between. CDR1 and CDR2 from the germline V gene are SEHNR and FQNEAQ (reference sequence). CDR3 length: 14 amino acids. The CDR3 spells CASSLEVRKNIQYF. CDR3 sequence (DNA): TGTGCCAGCAGCTTAGAGGTCCGGAAAAACATTCAGTACTTC.